These T cell receptor beta chains were read from a single sample in a study of T cells after yellow fever vaccination. MiXCR, applied by TCRdb to the 5' RACE reads, yields one record per CDR3 protein. The sample lists a few hundred thousand distinct CDR3 sequences, over 4% occurring once. Sequenced here: PBMCs, sampled 5 days after the yellow fever booster vaccination. Source of these receptors: a man aged 18 to 29 who received the YFV17D yellow fever vaccine. The CDR3 runs from the conserved cysteine through the conserved F or W. The order of the fields is D gene, J gene, V gene, clone size, CDR3 length, CDR3 DNA, CDR3 protein. A D gene is named only where the DNA matches it firmly. Clone size, where shown, is once, few, many, or a class for clones that have expanded.

D gene: TRBD2; J gene: TRBJ2-7; V gene: TRBV4-3; clone size: few; CDR3 length: 14; CDR3 DNA: TGCGCCAGCAGCCCAGGGACTAGCGGTCTGCAGCAGTACTTC; CDR3 protein: CASSPGTSGLQQYF
D gene: TRBD1; J gene: TRBJ1-2; V gene: TRBV2; clone size: NA; CDR3 length: 12; CDR3 DNA: TGTGCCAGCAGGGACAGGGGAGGTGGCTACACCTTC; CDR3 protein: CASRDRGGGYTF
D gene: NA; J gene: TRBJ2-7; V gene: TRBV5-1; clone size: many; CDR3 length: 12; CDR3 DNA: TGCGCCAGCAGGAGCAGAATCTACGAGCAGTACTTC; CDR3 protein: CASRSRIYEQYF
D gene: NA; J gene: TRBJ1-6; V gene: TRBV4-2; clone size: few; CDR3 length: 16; CDR3 DNA: TGTGCCAGCAGCCAATTTGAAGGGGAGCGAAATTCACCCCTCCACTTT; CDR3 protein: CASSQFEGERNSPLHF
D gene: TRBD1; J gene: TRBJ2-3; V gene: TRBV4-3; clone size: many; CDR3 length: 16; CDR3 DNA: TGCGCCAGCAGCCAAGAAGGGACAGGGATCACAGATACGCAGTATTTT; CDR3 protein: CASSQEGTGITDTQYF
D gene: NA; J gene: TRBJ2-7; V gene: TRBV7-6; clone size: NA; CDR3 length: 14; CDR3 DNA: TGTGCCAGCAGCTTAAAGGGGGGCTCCTACGAGCAGTACTTC; CDR3 protein: CASSLKGGSYEQYF
D gene: NA; J gene: TRBJ2-5; V gene: TRBV5-1; clone size: few; CDR3 length: 14; CDR3 DNA: TGCGCCAGCAGCTCCCGGACCCCGGCGGAGACCCAGTACTTC; CDR3 protein: CASSSRTPAETQYF
D gene: NA; J gene: TRBJ1-1; V gene: TRBV7-9; clone size: few; CDR3 length: 12; CDR3 DNA: TGTGCCAGCAGCTTCGACAACACTGAAGCTTTCTTT; CDR3 protein: CASSFDNTEAFF
D gene: NA; J gene: TRBJ2-1; V gene: TRBV30; clone size: NA; CDR3 length: 15; CDR3 DNA: TGTGCCTGGAGTGTAAGCTTGTTGTCCCTACCAGAGCAGTTCTTC; CDR3 protein: CAWSVSLLSLPEQFF
D gene: TRBD2; J gene: TRBJ2-5; V gene: TRBV20-1; clone size: many; CDR3 length: 13; CDR3 DNA: TGCAGTGCCAAACTAGCGGGGACGGAGACCCAGTACTTC; CDR3 protein: CSAKLAGTETQYF
D gene: TRBD1; J gene: TRBJ1-2; V gene: TRBV20-1; clone size: few; CDR3 length: 14; CDR3 DNA: TGCAGTGCTAGAGATGACAGGGGGACCTATGGCTACACCTTC; CDR3 protein: CSARDDRGTYGYTF
D gene: NA; J gene: TRBJ1-5; V gene: TRBV20-1; clone size: NA; CDR3 length: 13; CDR3 DNA: TGCAGTGCTAGACAGTTCCAACGGGGGCTCCAGCATTTT; CDR3 protein: CSARQFQRGLQHF